The T cell receptor (beta chain) described here comes from a study of OX40 agonist ivuxolimab in advanced cancers. Some clones are missing from TCRdb's copy, which holds only in-frame ones; the method was immunoSEQ multiplex PCR. The data contain some 96,000 clones, around 89% of them singletons. Study findings and constraints: Expanded peripheral T-cell antigen specificity went undetermined.

Turning to this clone: Antigen unknown.

The CDR3 is 14 amino acids. Germline V gene sequence: CDR1 MNHNY, CDR2 SVGAGI (reference sequence). Deletions cut 3 bases from V and 3 bases from J, with 8 bases between. This TCR derives from an adult with an advanced solid tumor such as melanoma, head and neck, liver or kidney cancer. The material was CD4+ or CD8+ T cells sorted from blood, obtained in a trial of the OX40 agonist ivuxolimab. V usage is TRBV6-6 and J usage is TRBJ2-2; D is uncertain. CDR3 DNA sequence: TGTGCCAGCAGTTATATTATAGACACCGGGGAGCTGTTTTTT. This translates into CASSYIIDTGELFF.